This T cell receptor (beta chain) is drawn from a study of blood T cells in healthy people across ages. Study-wide context: There was about one barcoded beta molecule captured by template switching per two T cells.

Donor samples were obtained from healthy Caucasian individuals from Russia, aged about 6 to 95. The study, taken as a whole, reports: Per-million-T-cell TCR beta diversity fell roughly linearly with age.

This clonotype has more than one count but fewer than ten. Antigen: not known. The second PCR ran about 6 to 11 cycles with a sample-barcoded 5' primer and J-beta primers. TCRdb re-called the 5' RACE reads with MiXCR, one entry per CDR3 protein. Among hundreds of thousands of distinct CDR3 sequences, roughly 46% were seen once, and the ten largest hold around 18%. The CDR3 length is 16 residues. Deletions cut 0 bases from V and 7 bases from J, with 21 bases between. The germline V gene has CDR1 DFQATT and CDR2 SNEGSKA (reference sequence). The chain couples TRBV20-1 to TRBJ1-2, with no clear D. Source material: blood. This TCR was sampled from an elderly man in good health. DNA for the CDR3: TGCAGTGCTAGAGATTTGGCGAACCCTCGTCAGACTGGCTACACCTTC. It specifies CSARDLANPRQTGYTF.